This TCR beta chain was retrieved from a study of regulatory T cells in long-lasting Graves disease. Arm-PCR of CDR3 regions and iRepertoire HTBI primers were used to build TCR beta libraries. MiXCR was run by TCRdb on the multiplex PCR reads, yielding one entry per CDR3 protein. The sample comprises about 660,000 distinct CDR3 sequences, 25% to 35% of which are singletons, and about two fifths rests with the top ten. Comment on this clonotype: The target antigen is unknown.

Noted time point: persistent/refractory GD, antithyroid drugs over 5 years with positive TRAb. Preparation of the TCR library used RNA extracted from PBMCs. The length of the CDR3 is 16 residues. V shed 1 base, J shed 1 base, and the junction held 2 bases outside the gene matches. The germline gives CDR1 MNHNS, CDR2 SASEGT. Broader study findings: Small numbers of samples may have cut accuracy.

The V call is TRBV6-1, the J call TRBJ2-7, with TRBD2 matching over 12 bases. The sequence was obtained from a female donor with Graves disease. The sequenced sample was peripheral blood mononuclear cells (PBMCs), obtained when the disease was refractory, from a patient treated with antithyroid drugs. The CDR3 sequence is CASSEGTSGISYEQYF. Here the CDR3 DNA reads TGTGCCAGCAGTGAAGGGACTAGCGGGATTTCCTACGAGCAGTACTTC.